This TCR beta chain stems from a study of T-cell reconstitution after alpha-beta-depleted transplantation in children. A library of TCRbeta sequences, prepared with unique molecular identifiers, was generated. Using its own MiXCR run on the PCR reads, TCRdb lists one record per CDR3 protein. The table includes 130,000 to 150,000 distinct CDR3 sequences, around 8.8% detected once. V lost 3 bases and J 7 bases, leaving 19 bases between the germline ends. The CDR3 totals 15 residues. This clonotype was counted ten times or more. This receptor was obtained from a female patient aged 2 to 10 who had a stem cell transplant for congenital amegakaryocytic thrombocytopenia, so the T cells may come from the graft donor. The chain uses TRBV12-3 or TRBV12-4 and TRBJ2-7; weak D call: TRBD2 (5 bases). This material consisted of PBMCs, mostly from graft donor cells, taken 180 days after TCRalphabeta/CD19-depleted stem cell transplant. The CDR3 loop reads CASSFPGLLSGEQYF. CDR3 DNA: TGTGCCAGCAGTTTTCCCGGACTCCTTTCGGGAGAGCAGTACTTC.